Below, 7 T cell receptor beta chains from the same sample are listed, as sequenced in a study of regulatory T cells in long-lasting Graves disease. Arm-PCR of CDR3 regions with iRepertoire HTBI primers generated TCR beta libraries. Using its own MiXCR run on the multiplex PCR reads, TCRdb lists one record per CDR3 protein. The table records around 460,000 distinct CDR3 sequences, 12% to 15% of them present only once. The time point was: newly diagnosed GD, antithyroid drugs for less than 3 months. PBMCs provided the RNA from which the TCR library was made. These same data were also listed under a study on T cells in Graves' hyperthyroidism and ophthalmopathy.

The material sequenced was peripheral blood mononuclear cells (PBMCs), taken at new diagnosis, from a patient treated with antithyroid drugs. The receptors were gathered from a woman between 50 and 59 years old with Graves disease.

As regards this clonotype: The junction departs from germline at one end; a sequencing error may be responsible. CDR3 sequence (DNA): TGTGCCAGCAGTTTTCGCCTAGCAGATCCGCAGTATTTT. Amino acid sequence: CASSFRLADPQYF. The chain joins TRBV28 to TRBJ2-3; a possible D gene is TRBD2 (5 bases). Germline V gene data show CDR1 as MDHEN and CDR2 as SYDVKM. The CDR3 runs to 13 residues.

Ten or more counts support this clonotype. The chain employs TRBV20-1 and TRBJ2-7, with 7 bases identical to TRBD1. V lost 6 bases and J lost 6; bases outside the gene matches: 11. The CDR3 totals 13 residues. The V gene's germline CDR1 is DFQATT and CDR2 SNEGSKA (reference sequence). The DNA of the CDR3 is TGCAGTGCCGACGACAGGGTAAGGCGCGAGCAGTACTTC. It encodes CSADDRVRREQYF.

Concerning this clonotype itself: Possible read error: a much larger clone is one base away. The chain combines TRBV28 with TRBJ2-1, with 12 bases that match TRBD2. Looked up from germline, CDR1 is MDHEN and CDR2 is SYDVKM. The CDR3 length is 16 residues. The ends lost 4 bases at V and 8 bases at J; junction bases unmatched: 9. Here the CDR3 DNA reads TGTGCCAGCAGTTACACCCTAGCGGGAGGGCCGGATGAGCAGTTCTTC. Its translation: CASSYTLAGGPDEQFF.

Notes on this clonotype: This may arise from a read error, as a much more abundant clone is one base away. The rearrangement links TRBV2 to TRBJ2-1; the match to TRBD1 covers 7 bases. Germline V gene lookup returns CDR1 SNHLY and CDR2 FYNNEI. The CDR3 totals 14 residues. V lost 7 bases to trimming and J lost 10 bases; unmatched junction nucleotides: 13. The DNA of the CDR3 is TGTGCCAGCACCAAGGACAGGCCTGGTCGCGAGCAGTTCTTC. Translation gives CASTKDRPGREQFF.

The CDR3 reads CASSYSSGGWNEQYF. CDR3 bases: TGTGCCAGCAGTTACTCGTCTGGGGGCTGGAACGAGCAGTACTTC. The chain recombines TRBV6-5 with TRBJ2-7; TRBD1 might be the D (6 bases). The CDR3 spans 15 residues. V lost 0 bases and J lost 5, with 14 bases in between. The germline gives CDR1 MNHEY, CDR2 SVGAGI.

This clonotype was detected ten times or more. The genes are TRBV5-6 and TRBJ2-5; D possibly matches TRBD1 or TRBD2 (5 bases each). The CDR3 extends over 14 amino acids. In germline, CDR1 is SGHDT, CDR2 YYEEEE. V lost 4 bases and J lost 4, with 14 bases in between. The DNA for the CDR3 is TGTGCCAGCAGCGGCCGAACTAGGGGAGAGACCCAGTACTTC. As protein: CASSGRTRGETQYF.

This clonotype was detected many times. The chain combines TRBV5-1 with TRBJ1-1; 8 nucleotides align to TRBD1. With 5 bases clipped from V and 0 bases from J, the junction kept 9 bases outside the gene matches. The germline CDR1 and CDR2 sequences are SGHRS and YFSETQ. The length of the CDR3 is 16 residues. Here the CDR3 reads CASRARDRIMNTEAFF. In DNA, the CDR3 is TGCGCCAGCAGAGCGAGGGACAGGATTATGAACACTGAAGCTTTCTTT. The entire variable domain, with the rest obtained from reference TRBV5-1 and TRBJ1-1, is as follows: KAGVTQTPRYLIKTRGQQVTLSCSPISGHRSVSWYQQTPGQGLQFLFEYFSETQRNKGNFPGRFSGRQFSNSRSEMNVSTLELGDSALYLCASRARDRIMNTEAFFGQGTRLTVV.